The 23 T cell receptor beta chains in this list originate from one sample, sequenced in a study of blood T cell repertoires in COVID-19. Sequenced by immunoSEQ multiplex PCR; TCRdb stores in-frame clones only, minus some. Of around 260,000 clones in the sample, 86% are singletons; the top ten hold 3.6%. The sequenced sample was peripheral blood. The receptors come from a man between 18 and 35 years old with active or convalescent COVID-19.

V is TRBV7-6 and J is TRBJ2-1; TRBD2 matches 9 bases. The CDR3 length is 15 residues. The ends lost 5 bases at V and 6 bases at J; junction bases unmatched: 8. From germline, CDR1 is SGHVS and CDR2 FNYEAQ. CDR3 in amino acids: CASSELGTSSNEQFF. CDR3 nucleotide sequence: TGTGCCAGCAGCGAACTCGGGACTAGCTCCAATGAGCAGTTCTTC. Complete variable domain (other parts from reference TRBV7-6 and TRBJ2-1): GAGVSQSPRYKVTKRGQDVALRCDPISGHVSLYWYRQALGQGPEFLTYFNYEAQQDKSGLPNDRFSAERPEGSISTLTIQRTEQRDSAMYRCASSELGTSSNEQFFGPGTRLTVL.

This rearrangement joins TRBV18 to TRBJ1-1; D is possibly TRBD1 (5 bases). Germline-derived CDR1 and CDR2 are KGHSH and LQKENI. The CDR3 extends over 14 amino acids. Trimming removed 6 bases at V and 6 bases at J, with 17 bases between. The CDR3 DNA follows: TGTGCCAGCTCTATGGACCTCACGGGGGCTGAAGCTTTCTTT. Amino acids: CASSMDLTGAEAFF.

This clone was observed a handful of times. The chain links TRBV7-2 to TRBJ2-1; 11 nucleotides line up with TRBD2. The CDR3 runs to 18 residues. The V gene's germline CDR1 is SGHTA and CDR2 FQGNSA. The trim removed 1 base at V and 6 bases at J, leaving 11 bases unmatched. CDR3 nucleotide sequence: TGTGCCAGCAGCTTAGTGGCTTCGCGTAGCGGGAGGGGCAATGAGCAGTTCTTC. Residues: CASSLVASRSGRGNEQFF.

The chain couples TRBV19 to TRBJ1-5; TRBD1 agrees at 7 bases. The CDR3 sequence is 14 residues long. Germline CDR1 is LNHDA and CDR2 is SQIVND (reference sequence). J gave up 3 bases and V 4 bases, and 3 bases lay outside the gene matches. CDR3 in amino acids: CASSTGTANQPQHF. The CDR3 DNA reads TGTGCCAGTAGTACTGGGACAGCCAATCAGCCCCAGCATTTT.

The count of this clone is one. V gene TRBV10-2 combines with J gene TRBJ2-7, with 9 positions matching TRBD2. Germline V CDR1 and CDR2: WSHSY, SAAADI. V was pared by 7 bases and J by 2 bases, with 3 bases of the junction left unmatched. The CDR3 has 13 residues. The CDR3 protein is CASNLAGTYEQYF. The CDR3 DNA reads as TGCGCCAGCAACCTAGCGGGAACCTACGAGCAGTACTTC.

This clone has just one count. This chain uses TRBV6-2 or TRBV6-3 with TRBJ2-3; 8 nucleotides align to TRBD2. This CDR3 region has 14 residues. The trim removed 4 bases at V and 5 bases at J, leaving 5 bases unmatched. In germline, CDR1 is MNHEY, CDR2 SVGEGT. The CDR3 reads CASSSTSAVDTQYF. CDR3 coding DNA: TGTGCCAGCAGTTCGACTAGCGCCGTAGATACGCAGTATTTT.

The chain uses TRBV30 and TRBJ2-7; tentative D call: TRBD1 (6 bases). CDR1 and CDR2 (germline): GTSNPN, SVGIG (reference sequence). The V gene lost 1 base and the J gene lost 7 bases, with 20 bases spanning the gap. This CDR3 is 15 amino acids long. CDR3 region: CAWSGQTGPGLEQYF. The CDR3 nucleotides read TGTGCCTGGAGTGGACAGACAGGCCCGGGGCTGGAGCAGTACTTC.

V gene TRBV27 combines with J gene TRBJ2-3, with TRBD1 matching 9 bases. Germline lookup yields CDR1 MNHEY and CDR2 SMNVEV (reference sequence). Trimming at V came to 5 bases and at J to 6 bases, leaving 12 bases not matched to a gene. CDR3 length equals 16 residues. The CDR3 DNA is TGTGCCAGCAGTCCAACCTCGACAGGGGGAGCGGATACGCAGTATTTT. Amino acids: CASSPTSTGGADTQYF.

The V gene is TRBV24-1, the J gene TRBJ2-7; D unclear. The CDR3 has 11 amino acids. Germline-derived CDR1 and CDR2 are KGHDR and SFDVKD. The ends were cut back, 9 bases at V and 6 bases at J, with 11 bases in the middle. CDR3 sequence reads: CATFERGEQYF. As DNA, the CDR3 is TGTGCCACCTTTGAGAGAGGCGAGCAGTACTTC.

A remark on this clone: Other DNA sequences within the sample encode an identical CDR3. J is TRBJ2-2 and V is TRBV19, with D perhaps TRBD1 (5 bases). The CDR3 is 14 amino acids. From germline, CDR1 is LNHDA and CDR2 SQIVND (reference sequence). V gave up 4 bases and J gave up 1 base, with 7 bases separating them. The CDR3 DNA sequence: TGTGCCAGTAGTACCGGACAGAACACCGGGGAGCTGTTTTTT. Translated, it gives CASSTGQNTGELFF. Full variable domain (outside the CDR3, taken from reference TRBV19 and TRBJ2-2): DGGITQSPKYLFRKEGQNVTLSCEQNLNHDAMYWYRQDPGQGLRLIYYSQIVNDFQKGDIAEGYSVSREKKESFPLTVTSAQKNPTAFYLCASSTGQNTGELFFGEGSRLTVL.

V is TRBV5-1 and J is TRBJ2-7; tentatively, D is TRBD1 (5 bases). This CDR3 contains 13 residues. CDR1 is SGHRS and CDR2 is YFSETQ in the germline V gene. V lost 3 bases and J 6 bases, leaving 13 bases between the germline ends. CDR3 nucleotide sequence: TGCGCCAGCAGCTCCCCCCCAGGGCTCGAGCAGTACTTC. Amino acid sequence: CASSSPPGLEQYF.

The chain joins TRBV5-1 to TRBJ2-7; no reliable D call. CDR1 is SGHRS, CDR2 YFSETQ, per germline. Trimming removed 4 bases at V and 0 bases at J, with 11 bases between. The CDR3 has 14 residues. As DNA, the CDR3 is TGCGCCAGCAGCACTATACCGAGCTCCTACGAGCAGTACTTC. Amino acid sequence: CASSTIPSSYEQYF.

The J gene is TRBJ2-7, the V gene TRBV19, with D possibly matching TRBD1 (6 bases). The CDR3 has 14 residues. CDR1 and CDR2 from the germline V gene are LNHDA and SQIVND (reference sequence). V lost 0 bases to trimming and J lost 5 bases, with 11 bases between them. The CDR3 is CASSIEGRGNEQYF. CDR3 nucleotides: TGTGCCAGTAGTATAGAGGGCAGGGGAAACGAGCAGTACTTC.

A few counts support this clone. This sample includes further DNA sequences coding for the same CDR3. This rearrangement joins TRBV7-2 to TRBJ2-7; D call uncertain. V dropped 5 bases and J dropped 4 bases, with 9 bases sitting between them. The CDR3 loop spans 12 amino acids. Germline values: CDR1 SGHTA, CDR2 FQGNSA. The CDR3 spells CASSPSGYEQYF. DNA of the CDR3: TGTGCCAGCAGCCCGTCGGGTTACGAGCAGTACTTC.

This clone was observed a single time. The chain recombines TRBV5-1 with TRBJ1-5; 11 bases match TRBD1. With V trimmed by 4 bases and J by 1 base, 7 bases remained unmatched. The CDR3 has 17 amino acids. The germline gives CDR1 SGHRS, CDR2 YFSETQ. CDR3 amino acids: CASSLGTGGGSNQPQHF. The CDR3 DNA follows: TGCGCCAGCAGCCTAGGGACAGGGGGTGGAAGCAATCAGCCCCAGCATTTT.

CDR3 residues: CASSPQGAGNTIYF. The CDR3 bases are TGTGCCAGTAGTCCCCAGGGTGCTGGAAACACCATATATTTT. V usage is TRBV19 and J usage is TRBJ1-3; perhaps TRBD1 as D (5 bases). There are 14 residues in the CDR3. V was pared by 5 bases and J by 2 bases, with 10 bases between. Germline CDR1 reads LNHDA; CDR2 reads SQIVND (reference sequence).

This clone has just one count. The rearrangement links TRBV27 to TRBJ1-3; TRBD1 matches 8 bases. The length of the CDR3 is 14 residues. The V gene end was trimmed by 6 bases and the J gene end by 2 bases; junction bases not matched to a gene: 3. The germline V gene has CDR1 MNHEY and CDR2 SMNVEV (reference sequence). The DNA of the CDR3 is TGTGCCAGCAGACGGACAGGGACTGGAAACACCATATATTTT. This sequence encodes CASRRTGTGNTIYF.

The chain couples TRBV5-1 to TRBJ2-7; the match to TRBD2 covers 9 bases. The CDR3 has 16 amino acids. Germline values: CDR1 SGHRS, CDR2 YFSETQ. Germline trimming cut 4 bases from V and 0 bases from J; bases unmatched to any gene: 8. CDR3 bases: TGCGCCAGCAGCCGCACATCTAGCGGGGTCTCCTACGAGCAGTACTTC. Translation: CASSRTSSGVSYEQYF.

The chain's CDR3 is CAPAIILESYEQYF. As DNA, the CDR3 is TGTGCCCCAGCTATAATTTTGGAGTCCTACGAGCAGTACTTC. The genes are TRBV30 and TRBJ2-7; D is ambiguous. The V end lost 8 bases, the J end lost 1 base, and 18 bases lay between the germline ends. The CDR3 sequence is 14 residues long. Germline V gene sequence: CDR1 GTSNPN, CDR2 SVGIG (reference sequence).

The gene calls are TRBV28 and TRBJ2-2; weak D call: TRBD2 (6 bases). Per the germline V gene, CDR1 is MDHEN and CDR2 is SYDVKM. There are 15 residues in the CDR3. Between the trimmed V and J ends, which lost 6 bases and 3 bases, there was a span of 14 bases. CDR3 sequence (DNA): TGTGCCAGCAGACCCGAACGGAGGGACACCGGGGAGCTGTTTTTT. Protein: CASRPERRDTGELFF.

V and J are TRBV9 and TRBJ1-2; 9 bases align to TRBD1. The V and J ends lost 2 bases and 2 bases, in that order; junction bases with no gene match: 4. CDR3 length: 15 residues. Looked up from germline, CDR1 is SGDLS and CDR2 is YYNGEE. The CDR3 bases are TGTGCCAGCAGCGTCGGGACAGGGTGGAACTATGGCTACACCTTC. This translates into CASSVGTGWNYGYTF. Full variable domain (remainder filled in from reference TRBV9 and TRBJ1-2): DSGVTQTPKHLITATGQRVTLRCSPRSGDLSVYWYQQSLDQGLQFLIQYYNGEERAKGNILERFSAQQFPDLHSELNLSSLELGDSALYFCASSVGTGWNYGYTFGSGTRLTVV.

Here the CDR3 DNA reads TGTGCCAGCAGCTTAGAACAGGGGGCTTCCTATGGCTACACCTTC. Translating it yields CASSLEQGASYGYTF. V gene TRBV7-9 combines with J gene TRBJ1-2, with 9 bases fitting TRBD1. The CDR3 runs 15 residues. Germline CDR1 is SEHNR and CDR2 is FQNEAQ (reference sequence). V trimming: 1 base; J trimming: 4 bases; junction bases outside the gene matches: 4.

For this clone: Other DNA sequences from this sample encode an identical CDR3 as well. The V gene is TRBV27, the J gene TRBJ1-2; 7 bases align to TRBD1. The V gene end was trimmed by 5 bases and the J gene end by 3 bases; junction bases not matched to a gene: 3. This CDR3 is built from 13 residues. The germline gives CDR1 MNHEY, CDR2 SMNVEV (reference sequence). The CDR3 sequence: CASSPDRDYGYTF. As DNA, the CDR3 is TGTGCCAGCAGTCCTGACAGGGACTATGGCTACACCTTC.